The clone carrying this T cell receptor (beta chain) was seen many times. Its cognate antigen is unknown. This entry belongs to a study of T-cell memory formation after mild COVID-19. Study background: TCR clusters were mostly donor specific. General observations from the study: Whether second-wave clones peaking at day 37 were SARS-CoV-2 specific went unconfirmed. From day 15 to 85, contracting clones were balanced between CD4 and CD8, whereas later expanders leaned toward CD4+.

Losses at the gene ends were 5 bases for V and 8 bases for J; bases not matched to a gene: 8. This CDR3 contains 15 residues. TCRdb reprocessed the 5' RACE reads with MiXCR, giving one entry per CDR3 protein. The data contain 400,000 to 500,000 distinct CDR3 sequences, about a sixth of them singletons. This sequence was found in a man between 18 and 29 years old who had mild COVID-19 (a few samples of this study predate the infection). Cell type and time point are not known. Specimen: PBMCs or a T cell subset sorted from them (not recorded which). V gene TRBV12-3 or TRBV12-4 combines with J gene TRBJ2-1; 11 bases map to TRBD1. The CDR3 protein is CASSVTGTGGDEQFF. CDR3 DNA sequence: TGTGCCAGCAGTGTTACCGGGACAGGGGGGGATGAGCAGTTCTTC.